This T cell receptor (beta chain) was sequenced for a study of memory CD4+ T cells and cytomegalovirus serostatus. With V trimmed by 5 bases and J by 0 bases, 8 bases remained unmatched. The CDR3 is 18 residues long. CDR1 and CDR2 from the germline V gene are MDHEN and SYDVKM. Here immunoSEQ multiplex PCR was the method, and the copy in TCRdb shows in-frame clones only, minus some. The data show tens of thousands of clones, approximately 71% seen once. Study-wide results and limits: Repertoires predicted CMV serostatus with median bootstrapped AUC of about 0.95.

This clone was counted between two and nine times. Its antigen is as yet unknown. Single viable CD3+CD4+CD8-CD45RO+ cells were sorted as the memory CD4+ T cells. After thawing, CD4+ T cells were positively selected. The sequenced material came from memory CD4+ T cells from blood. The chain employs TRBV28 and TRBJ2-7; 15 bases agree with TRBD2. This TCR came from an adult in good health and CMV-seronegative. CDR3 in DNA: TGTGCCAGCAGTCTGGGGACTAGCGGGAGGCGGAGCTCCTACGAGCAGTACTTC. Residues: CASSLGTSGRRSSYEQYF. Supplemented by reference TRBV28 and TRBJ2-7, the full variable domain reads DVKVTQSSRYLVKRTGEKVFLECVQDMDHENMFWYRQDPGLGLRLIYFSYDVKMKEKGDIPEGYSVSREKKERFSLILESASTNQTSMYLCASSLGTSGRRSSYEQYFGPGTRLTVT.